This entry describes one T cell receptor (beta chain). This sample is drawn from a study of blood T cell repertoires in COVID-19. Per the original data handling: Estimation of nucleated cell counts relied on the amplification of reference gene primers. Libraries were prepared by immunoSEQ multiplex PCR; TCRdb keeps only in-frame clonotypes and omits some of them. Clonal size and the V and J genes are those of that table, whereas D and trimming came from the DNA. Of 250,000 or so clones detected, 84% appear once; the ten largest clones hold less than 2%. In germline, CDR1 is MNHNY, CDR2 SVGAGI (reference sequence). Trimming took 1 base from V and 6 from J, leaving 6 bases between them. CDR3 length: 13 residues.

Specimen: peripheral blood. The chain carries TRBV6-6 and TRBJ1-4, with D possibly being TRBD1 (6 bases). This sequence originates from a woman aged 40 to 50 who had recovered from COVID-19. The CDR3 is CASSYWTDEKLFF. The CDR3 coding sequence is TGTGCCAGCAGTTACTGGACAGATGAAAAACTGTTTTTT.